This passage covers 13 T cell receptor beta chains from one sample sequenced in a study of blood T cell repertoires in COVID-19. Method: immunoSEQ multiplex PCR; TCRdb's copy keeps in-frame clones and lacks some. The sample carries some 280,000 clones, around 89% recorded once. The sample was peripheral blood. These TCRs come from a woman aged 55-69 years with acute or convalescent COVID-19.

The chain is built from TRBV10-3 and TRBJ1-2; 7 nucleotides match TRBD1. Germline V lookup: CDR1 ENHRY, CDR2 SYGVKD. J was trimmed by 5 bases and V by 8 bases; bases with no gene match: 14. This CDR3 spans 15 amino acids. In DNA, the CDR3 is TGTGCCATCCCGAGCGGCCAGGACAGGAAATATGGCTACACCTTC. Residues: CAIPSGQDRKYGYTF.

The rearrangement joins TRBV6-2 or TRBV6-3 to TRBJ2-3; D perhaps matches TRBD1 (6 bases). Trimming took off 5 bases at V and 4 bases at J, with 13 bases between the two ends. The CDR3 has 14 amino acids. Germline lookup yields CDR1 MNHEY and CDR2 SVGEGT. CDR3 DNA sequence: TGTGCCAGCAGTGAGGGGGTAGGGGCAGATACGCAGTATTTT. This sequence encodes CASSEGVGADTQYF.

This chain connects TRBV6-5 to TRBJ1-5, with D perhaps matching TRBD1 (6 bases). The CDR3 is made up of 15 amino acids. Trimming shortened V by 0 bases and J by 3 bases, and 9 bases separated the two germline ends. Looked up from germline, CDR1 is MNHEY and CDR2 is SVGAGI. CDR3 sequence (DNA): TGTGCCAGCAGTTACTCCGGACAGATCAATCAGCCCCAGCATTTT. Amino acids: CASSYSGQINQPQHF.

The gene calls are TRBV24-1 and TRBJ1-3, with D perhaps TRBD1 (5 bases). Looked up from germline, CDR1 is KGHDR and CDR2 is SFDVKD. V shed 0 bases and J shed 0 bases, with 20 bases lying between them. This CDR3 contains 20 residues. The CDR3 DNA sequence: TGTGCCACCAGTGATTTGGGGGTTGTGGAGGGGAGATACTCTGGAAACACCATATATTTT. This encodes CATSDLGVVEGRYSGNTIYF.

Details on this clone: The sample carries other DNA sequences with the same CDR3. Written as DNA, the CDR3 is TGTGCCAGCAGTCTCGGAGGAGATACGCAGTATTTT. It translates to CASSLGGDTQYF. The chain couples TRBV5-4 to TRBJ2-3; D is perhaps TRBD2 (5 bases). Per germline, CDR1 SGHNT and CDR2 YYREEE (reference sequence). V lost 5 bases and J 5 bases, leaving 9 bases between the germline ends. The CDR3 covers 12 residues.

V and J are TRBV15 and TRBJ2-5, with a possible D match to TRBD1 (5 bases). V lost 4 bases and J lost 5, with 14 bases in between. Germline-derived CDR1 and CDR2 are LNHNV and YYDKDF (reference sequence). The CDR3 consists of 14 residues. The CDR3 DNA reads as TGTGCCACCAGCACTGGCGGCAGGGTGGAGACCCAGTACTTC. It codes for CATSTGGRVETQYF.

The table lists this clone with a count of one. This CDR3 is CASSPPGALVTYEQYF. CDR3 DNA sequence: TGTGCCAGCAGCCCTCCAGGGGCATTGGTTACCTACGAGCAGTACTTC. The V and J genes are TRBV11-2 and TRBJ2-7; D may be TRBD1 (6 bases). Trimming took 5 bases from V and 2 from J, leaving 19 bases between them. Germline V gives CDR1 SGHAT, CDR2 FQNNGV. This CDR3 contains 16 residues.

The V gene is TRBV4-1, the J gene TRBJ1-3; D possibly corresponds to TRBD1 (5 bases). Per germline, CDR1 MGHRA and CDR2 YSYEKL. The CDR3 has 18 amino acids. The V and J ends lost 1 base and 2 bases respectively, with 18 bases between them. CDR3 nucleotides: TGCGCCAGCAGCCAAGTTAGGGTCGGGGGACCGACTGGAAACACCATATATTTT. Amino acid sequence: CASSQVRVGGPTGNTIYF.

The chain recombines TRBV4-2 with TRBJ1-1; 7 bases fit TRBD1. CDR1 LGHNA and CDR2 YNFKEQ come from the germline V gene. The V segment lost 3 bases and the J segment 4 bases; nucleotides outside the gene matches: 2. This CDR3 contains 13 residues. The CDR3 reads CASSQTGFTEAFF. The DNA of the CDR3 is TGTGCCAGCAGCCAGACAGGGTTCACTGAAGCTTTCTTT.

The chain uses TRBV5-8 and TRBJ1-1; 9 positions match TRBD1. Trimming removed 1 base from V and 5 bases from J; junction bases left unmatched: 3. CDR3 length: 14 amino acids. Germline CDR1 and CDR2: SGHTS and YDEGEE. As DNA, the CDR3 is TGTGCCAGCAGCTTGAGGACAGGGGCTACTGAAGCTTTCTTT. Translating it yields CASSLRTGATEAFF.

The rearrangement links TRBV27 to TRBJ2-1; 12 nucleotides align to TRBD2. This CDR3 has 16 residues. CDR1 and CDR2 from the germline V gene are MNHEY and SMNVEV (reference sequence). V dropped 6 bases and J dropped 5; count of bases not matched to a gene: 8. CDR3 in amino acids: CASSSRLAGAHNEQFF. The CDR3 DNA reads as TGTGCCAGCAGCTCACGACTAGCGGGGGCCCACAATGAGCAGTTCTTC.

The rearrangement joins TRBV10-2 to TRBJ1-2; no firm D call. CDR1 WSHSY and CDR2 SAAADI come from the germline V gene. With 4 bases removed from V and 5 bases from J, the gap between germline ends came to 11 bases. This CDR3 spans 13 amino acids. CDR3: CASSAGGRYGYTF. The CDR3 coding sequence is TGCGCCAGCAGTGCTGGAGGAAGGTATGGCTACACCTTC.

This clone has only one observation. The CDR3 nucleotides are TGTGCCACCGCGGGACAGTTATACAATGAGCAGTTCTTC. This codes for CATAGQLYNEQFF. The rearrangement uses TRBV6-5 and TRBJ2-1, with a possible D match to TRBD1 (7 bases). Per the germline V gene, CDR1 is MNHEY and CDR2 is SVGAGI. The length of the CDR3 is 13 residues. Trimming took off 10 bases at V and 4 bases at J, with 14 bases between the two ends.